The source of this T cell receptor (beta chain) is a study of lymphopenia after photon versus proton radiotherapy. General study points: Larger post-nadir TCR diversity loss correlated inversely with survival in deceased patients. Survival link was tested only in deceased patients; proton benefit remains a possibility. Proton therapy kept repertoires fairly stable, unlike photons, which gained effector/memory cells. After the lymphocyte nadir, photon-treated repertoires showed oligoclonal expansion, especially of CD8+ Temra cells.

Libraries were prepared by immunoSEQ multiplex PCR; TCRdb keeps only in-frame clonotypes and omits some of them. The sample yields 25,000 to 30,000 clones, 65% to 85% seen once. This CDR3 has 15 residues. The V end was cut by 0 bases, the J end by 3 bases, with 12 bases between. The germline V gene has CDR1 SGDLS and CDR2 YYNGEE. This clone has just a few counts. Its target is unknown. The receptor comes from a man aged 45 to 65 with gastric cancer. The specimen comprised peripheral blood, sampled from a patient treated with photon-based radiotherapy. This chain connects TRBV9 to TRBJ1-1; D is ambiguous. CDR3 DNA: TGTGCCAGCAGCGTAGTAACAGACTCTTACACTGAAGCTTTCTTT. Translation: CASSVVTDSYTEAFF.